What follows are 31 T cell receptor beta chains derived from one specimen sequenced in a study of blood T cell repertoires in COVID-19. Some clones are missing from TCRdb's copy, which holds only in-frame ones; the method was immunoSEQ multiplex PCR. The table lists roughly 100,000 clones, around 87% of them singletons. The sample comprised peripheral blood. The receptors here all came from a woman between 45 and 60 years old with COVID-19, enrolled during active disease.

This clone was observed a single time. The gene calls are TRBV7-9 and TRBJ2-2, with D possibly TRBD1 on 5 matching bases. The germline gives CDR1 SEHNR, CDR2 FQNEAQ (reference sequence). CDR3 length equals 16 residues. V was cut by 5 bases and J by 1 base, with 14 bases left in between. The CDR3 protein is CASSAKTVLNTGELFF. In DNA form, the CDR3 reads TGTGCCAGCAGCGCCAAGACAGTTCTGAACACCGGGGAGCTGTTTTTT. Full variable domain (rest looked up from reference TRBV7-9 and TRBJ2-2): DTGVSQNPRHKITKRGQNVTFRCDPISEHNRLYWYRQTLGQGPEFLTYFQNEAQLEKSRLLSDRFSAERPKGSFSTLEIQRTEQGDSAMYLCASSAKTVLNTGELFFGEGSRLTVL.

The chain is built from TRBV5-1 and TRBJ1-4; possible D gene TRBD1, 5 bases. This CDR3 has 14 amino acids. Trimming cost V 0 bases and J 8 bases, with 11 bases left between them. Germline V CDR1 and CDR2: SGHRS, YFSETQ. The CDR3 here is CASSLGASGEKLFF. The CDR3 nucleotides read TGCGCCAGCAGCTTGGGGGCCTCAGGGGAAAAACTGTTTTTT.

The chain uses TRBV12-5 and TRBJ2-1, with a tentative D call TRBD1 (5 bases). This CDR3 region has 12 residues. Germline V gene sequence: CDR1 LGHNT, CDR2 FRNRAP. Trimming stripped 10 bases from V and 5 bases from J, with 12 bases between. Here the CDR3 reads CATKTEHNEQFF. The CDR3 DNA is TGTGCTACAAAGACAGAGCACAATGAGCAGTTCTTC.

Of note for this clone: An end of the junction does not agree with germline; a read error may underlie this. The genes are TRBV7-2 and TRBJ1-2; a weak D match, TRBD1 (6 bases). This CDR3 contains 13 residues. Germline assignment: CDR1 SGHTA and CDR2 FQGNSA. The CDR3 nucleotides are TGTGCCAGCAGCCTCGGACAGATCATCGGATCTGCCTTC. Protein product: CASSLGQIIGSAF.

The CDR3 protein is CAWTRTSYDGYTF. Here the CDR3 DNA reads TGTGCCTGGACAAGGACAAGCTACGATGGCTACACCTTC. The chain uses TRBV30 and TRBJ1-2; D perhaps matches TRBD1 (5 bases). The CDR3 extends over 13 amino acids. Trimming left V 4 bases short and J 6 bases short, with 15 bases between. Germline CDR1 is GTSNPN and CDR2 is SVGIG (reference sequence).

The rearrangement joins TRBV6-5 to TRBJ2-7, with a weak D call TRBD1 (6 bases). Trimming pared 6 bases from V and 3 bases from J, leaving 6 bases between. The CDR3 is made up of 11 amino acids. Germline CDR1 is MNHEY and CDR2 is SVGAGI. CDR3: CASRDSYEQYF. In DNA, the CDR3 is TGTGCCAGCAGGGACAGCTACGAGCAGTACTTC.

The chain links TRBV7-8 to TRBJ1-3; 8 bases match TRBD1. This CDR3 is 15 amino acids long. V dropped 5 bases and J dropped 2; count of bases not matched to a gene: 5. In germline, CDR1 is SGHVS, CDR2 FQNEAQ. The CDR3 spells CASSRRDRPGNTIYF. CDR3 DNA: TGTGCCAGCAGCCGACGGGACAGGCCTGGAAACACCATATATTTT.

The V gene is TRBV12-5, the J gene TRBJ2-3; perhaps TRBD1 as D (6 bases). Germline V gives CDR1 LGHNT, CDR2 FRNRAP. This CDR3 comprises 14 residues. Trimming pared 5 bases from V and 1 base from J, leaving 10 bases between. This CDR3 reads CASGTGSGTDTQYF. The CDR3 coding sequence is TGTGCTAGTGGTACAGGGTCCGGCACAGATACGCAGTATTTT.

V gene TRBV6-6 combines with J gene TRBJ2-5, with D possibly TRBD1 on 6 matching bases. CDR1 and CDR2 (germline): MNHNY, SVGAGI (reference sequence). V lost 3 bases and J 1 base, leaving 12 bases between the germline ends. The CDR3 is 15 residues long. The CDR3 loop reads CASSYQGSPQETQYF. The CDR3 nucleotides are TGTGCCAGCAGTTATCAGGGGTCTCCCCAAGAGACCCAGTACTTC.

V usage is TRBV6-5 and J usage is TRBJ1-1; D is uncertain. The CDR3 sequence is 11 residues long. Trimming took off 6 bases at V and 1 base at J, with 3 bases between the two ends. CDR1 and CDR2 (germline): MNHEY, SVGAGI. The CDR3 nucleotides are TGTGCCAGCAGACAGAACACTGAAGCTTTCTTT. This sequence encodes CASRQNTEAFF.

The genes are TRBV9 and TRBJ2-5, with a weak D call TRBD2 (5 bases). Trimming took 6 bases from V and 3 from J, leaving 18 bases between them. CDR3 size: 15 residues. Germline V CDR1 and CDR2: SGDLS, YYNGEE. CDR3 sequence (DNA): TGTGCCAGCACCCGCTCTCTAGCACCGGAAGAGACCCAGTACTTC. It is translated as CASTRSLAPEETQYF.

The chain couples TRBV29-1 to TRBJ1-5, with a weak D call TRBD1 (5 bases). The CDR3 runs 15 residues. Germline values: CDR1 SQVTM, CDR2 ANQGSEA. V was trimmed by 6 bases and J by 7 bases, leaving 22 bases between them. The CDR3 sequence is CSVPYGTPEGQPQHF. CDR3 nucleotide sequence: TGCAGCGTCCCTTACGGGACTCCGGAGGGGCAGCCCCAGCATTTT.

There are a few counts of this clone. The CDR3 sequence: CASSLGTSNFFNEQFF. The DNA of the CDR3 is TGTGCCAGCAGCTTGGGGACTAGCAATTTCTTTAATGAGCAGTTCTTC. J is TRBJ2-1 and V is TRBV5-4; 8 nucleotides agree with TRBD2. Per germline, CDR1 SGHNT and CDR2 YYREEE (reference sequence). CDR3 length: 16 amino acids. J gave up 7 bases and V 0 bases, and 9 bases lay outside the gene matches.

The genes are TRBV5-4 and TRBJ1-1, with TRBD1 matching over 7 bases. The CDR3 consists of 15 residues. Losses at the gene ends were 3 bases for V and 4 bases for J; bases not matched to a gene: 9. The V gene's germline CDR1 is SGHNT and CDR2 YYREEE (reference sequence). The CDR3 bases are TGTGCCAGCAGCTGGCGGACAGGAGGAAGCACTGAAGCTTTCTTT. It codes for CASSWRTGGSTEAFF.

V usage is TRBV12-3 or TRBV12-4 and J usage is TRBJ1-1; tentatively, D is TRBD1 (5 bases). CDR3 size: 13 residues. Trimming stripped 8 bases from V and 1 base from J, with 11 bases between. CDR3 sequence reads: CASRLDRNTEAFF. The CDR3 bases are TGTGCCAGCCGGTTAGACAGGAACACTGAAGCTTTCTTT.

The chain recombines TRBV7-9 with TRBJ2-3; D gene uncertain. Germline V gives CDR1 SEHNR, CDR2 FQNEAQ (reference sequence). This CDR3 is built from 13 residues. V lost 2 bases, J lost 6 bases, and 9 bases lay in between. The CDR3 sequence is CASSLSPRDTQYF. The CDR3 nucleotides are TGTGCCAGCAGCTTAAGCCCGAGGGATACGCAGTATTTT.

The chain joins TRBV14 to TRBJ1-2; 7 bases fit TRBD1. CDR3 length equals 16 residues. Germline values: CDR1 SGHDN, CDR2 FVKESK. V was clipped by 1 base and J by 6 bases; unmatched bases: 11. CDR3 nucleotide sequence: TGTGCCAGCAGCCAAGGGCCTGGGACAGCCGGGGATGGCTACACCTTC. Its translation: CASSQGPGTAGDGYTF.

This chain uses TRBV28 with TRBJ1-6; no clear D. Germline CDR1 reads MDHEN; CDR2 reads SYDVKM. V was clipped by 2 bases and J by 0 bases, with 8 bases between them. This CDR3 comprises 16 residues. CDR3 bases: TGTGCCAGCAGTTTAAAACTAAGCTCCTATAATTCACCCCTCCACTTT. Amino acids: CASSLKLSSYNSPLHF.

V and J are TRBV24-1 and TRBJ2-5, with 8 bases fitting TRBD1. Germline CDR1 reads KGHDR; CDR2 reads SFDVKD. With 0 bases clipped from V and 1 base from J, the junction kept 6 bases outside the gene matches. This CDR3 spans 17 amino acids. The chain's CDR3 is CATSDLQTGTGQETQYF. DNA of the CDR3: TGTGCCACCAGTGATTTGCAGACCGGGACAGGCCAAGAGACCCAGTACTTC.

This clone was observed once. V is TRBV28 and J is TRBJ2-7; D possibly corresponds to TRBD1 (5 bases). This CDR3 is built from 13 residues. The germline V and J ends were trimmed by 6 bases and 2 bases, with 11 bases remaining between them. The V gene's germline CDR1 is MDHEN and CDR2 SYDVKM. DNA for the CDR3: TGTGCCAGCAGAACAGGACCAACCTACGAGCAGTACTTC. Translating gives CASRTGPTYEQYF.

DNA of the CDR3: TGTGCCAGCAGGGCTCTAGCGGCTGGAAACACCATATATTTT. Translated: CASRALAAGNTIYF. The chain joins TRBV11-2 to TRBJ1-3; D unclear. With 6 bases removed from V and 2 bases from J, the gap between germline ends came to 11 bases. CDR3 length: 14 residues. Germline V gives CDR1 SGHAT, CDR2 FQNNGV.

V gene TRBV5-4 combines with J gene TRBJ2-1; D not certain. Germline V CDR1 and CDR2: SGHNT, YYREEE (reference sequence). The CDR3 extends over 14 amino acids. Trimming took 0 bases from V and 6 from J, leaving 10 bases between them. CDR3 sequence (DNA): TGTGCCAGCAGCTTGGATGCGATCTCCAATGAGCAGTTCTTC. It specifies CASSLDAISNEQFF.

The V and J genes are TRBV7-9 and TRBJ1-5; a possible D gene is TRBD1 (5 bases). This CDR3 contains 15 residues. Trimming cost V 1 base and J 4 bases, with 11 bases left between them. CDR1 is SEHNR and CDR2 is FQNEAQ in the germline V gene (reference sequence). CDR3 nucleotides: TGTGCCAGCAGCTTAGAGAACGGGGGGAATCAGCCCCAGCATTTT. This encodes CASSLENGGNQPQHF.

The genes are TRBV28 and TRBJ2-3, with 9 bases aligning to TRBD2. This CDR3 is 15 amino acids long. The J segment lost 1 base and the V segment lost 3 bases, leaving 2 bases of the junction unmatched. The germline V gene encodes CDR1 MDHEN and CDR2 SYDVKM. CDR3 DNA: TGTGCCAGCAGTTTTGCTAGCGGGGGCACAGATACGCAGTATTTT. It translates to CASSFASGGTDTQYF.

The gene calls are TRBV5-1 and TRBJ1-1; TRBD1 is a possible D gene (6 bases). Trimming took 4 bases from V and 1 from J, leaving 14 bases between them. This CDR3 comprises 15 residues. Germline CDR1 and CDR2: SGHRS and YFSETQ. Written as DNA, the CDR3 is TGCGCCAGCAGCCGGGACATCGGTGGGAACACTGAAGCTTTCTTT. Translation gives CASSRDIGGNTEAFF.

This sequence joins TRBV2 and TRBJ1-5; TRBD1 matches 8 bases. CDR1 SNHLY and CDR2 FYNNEI come from the germline V gene. After removal of 4 bases from V and 2 bases from J, the junction contained 4 bases not matched to a gene. CDR3 length: 15 amino acids. CDR3 in amino acids: CASSVGTGGNQPQHF. The DNA of the CDR3 is TGTGCCAGCAGTGTGGGGACAGGCGGCAATCAGCCCCAGCATTTT. Together with reference TRBV2 and TRBJ1-5, the CDR3 gives the full variable domain: EPEVTQTPSHQVTQMGQEVILRCVPISNHLYFYWYRQILGQKVEFLVSFYNNEISEKSEIFDDQFSVERPDGSNFTLKIRSTKLEDSAMYFCASSVGTGGNQPQHFGDGTRLSIL.

The chain's CDR3 is CASSQERLGRGGRSNQPQHF. The DNA for the CDR3 is TGCGCCAGCAGCCAAGAAAGGCTTGGGAGAGGGGGTAGGAGCAATCAGCCCCAGCATTTT. The chain joins TRBV4-1 to TRBJ1-5; TRBD1 might be the D (6 bases). The length of the CDR3 is 20 residues. Trimming pared 0 bases from V and 1 base from J, leaving 22 bases between. Per the germline V gene, CDR1 is MGHRA and CDR2 is YSYEKL.

The chain has TRBV9 and TRBJ2-1; 12 bases agree with TRBD2. Per germline, CDR1 SGDLS and CDR2 YYNGEE. Trimming cost V 4 bases and J 6 bases; bases outside gene matches: 5. The CDR3 is 15 residues long. The CDR3 DNA reads as TGTGCCAGCAGCCATCCTAGCGGGGGGGTCAATGAGCAGTTCTTC. It codes for CASSHPSGGVNEQFF.

This chain links TRBV5-1 with TRBJ1-1; tentatively, D is TRBD1 (5 bases). The CDR3 contains 13 residues. CDR1 and CDR2 (germline): SGHRS, YFSETQ. Trimming left V 3 bases short and J 3 bases short, with 9 bases between. The CDR3 here is CASSWGDDTEAFF. The CDR3 DNA reads as TGCGCCAGCAGCTGGGGGGACGACACTGAAGCTTTCTTT.

This clone was counted between two and nine times. The J gene is TRBJ2-2, the V gene TRBV28; the match to TRBD1 covers 8 bases. The CDR3 loop spans 16 amino acids. Per germline, CDR1 MDHEN and CDR2 SYDVKM. J lost 1 base, V lost 4 bases, and 5 bases had no gene match. The CDR3 DNA reads TGTGCCAGCAGTTACCTGACAGGGGAGAACACCGGGGAGCTGTTTTTT. Translated, it gives CASSYLTGENTGELFF.

V is TRBV5-6 and J is TRBJ1-3; the D is unclear. The ends were cut back, 4 bases at V and 0 bases at J, with 8 bases in the middle. The CDR3 extends over 14 amino acids. Germline lookup yields CDR1 SGHDT and CDR2 YYEEEE. The CDR3 DNA sequence: TGTGCCAGCAGCCCCAGAAGCTCTGGAAACACCATATATTTT. This encodes CASSPRSSGNTIYF.